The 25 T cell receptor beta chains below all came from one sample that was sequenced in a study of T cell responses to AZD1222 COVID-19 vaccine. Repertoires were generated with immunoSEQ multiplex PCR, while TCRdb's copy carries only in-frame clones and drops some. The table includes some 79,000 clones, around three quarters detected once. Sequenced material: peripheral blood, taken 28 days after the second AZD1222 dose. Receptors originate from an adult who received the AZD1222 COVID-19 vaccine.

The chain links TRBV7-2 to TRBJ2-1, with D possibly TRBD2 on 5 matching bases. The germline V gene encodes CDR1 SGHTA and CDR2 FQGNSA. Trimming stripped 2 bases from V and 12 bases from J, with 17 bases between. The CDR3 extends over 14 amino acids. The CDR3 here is CASSLRSARGGQFF. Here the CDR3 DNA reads TGTGCCAGCAGCTTAAGGTCGGCCCGTGGAGGGCAGTTCTTC.

CDR3: CASSRQGDTGELFF. In nucleotides, the CDR3 is TGTGCCAGCAGCAGACAGGGGGACACCGGGGAGCTGTTTTTT. The J gene is TRBJ2-2, the V gene TRBV7-2, with 9 positions matching TRBD1. The CDR3 is made up of 14 amino acids. The germline gives CDR1 SGHTA, CDR2 FQGNSA. The V gene end was trimmed by 5 bases and the J gene end by 3 bases; junction bases not matched to a gene: 1.

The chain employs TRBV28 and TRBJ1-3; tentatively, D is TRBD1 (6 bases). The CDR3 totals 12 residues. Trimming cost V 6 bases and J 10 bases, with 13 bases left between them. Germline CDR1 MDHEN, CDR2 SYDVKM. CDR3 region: CASSFGQRTIYF. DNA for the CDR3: TGTGCCAGCAGCTTCGGACAGAGAACCATATATTTT. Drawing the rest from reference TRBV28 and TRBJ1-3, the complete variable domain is DVKVTQSSRYLVKRTGEKVFLECVQDMDHENMFWYRQDPGLGLRLIYFSYDVKMKEKGDIPEGYSVSREKKERFSLILESASTNQTSMYLCASSFGQRTIYFGEGSWLTVV.

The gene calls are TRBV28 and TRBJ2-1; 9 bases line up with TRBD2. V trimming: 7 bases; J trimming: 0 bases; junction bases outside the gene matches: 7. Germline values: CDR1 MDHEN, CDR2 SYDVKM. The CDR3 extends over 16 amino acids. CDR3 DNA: TGTGCCAGCACCATAGCGGGAGCGCACTCCTACAATGAGCAGTTCTTC. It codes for CASTIAGAHSYNEQFF.

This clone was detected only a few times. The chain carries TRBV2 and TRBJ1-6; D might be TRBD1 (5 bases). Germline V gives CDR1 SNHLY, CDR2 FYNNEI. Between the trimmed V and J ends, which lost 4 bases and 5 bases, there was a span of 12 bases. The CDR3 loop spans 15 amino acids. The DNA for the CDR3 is TGTGCCAGCAGTGGAGACAGACGTCATAATTCACCCCTCCACTTT. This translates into CASSGDRRHNSPLHF.

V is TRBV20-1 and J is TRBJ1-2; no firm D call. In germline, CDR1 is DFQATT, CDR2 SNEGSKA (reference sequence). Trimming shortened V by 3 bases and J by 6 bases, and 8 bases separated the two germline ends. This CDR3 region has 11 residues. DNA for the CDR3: TGCAGTGCTAGGGTCGGCAATGGCTACACCTTC. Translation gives CSARVGNGYTF.

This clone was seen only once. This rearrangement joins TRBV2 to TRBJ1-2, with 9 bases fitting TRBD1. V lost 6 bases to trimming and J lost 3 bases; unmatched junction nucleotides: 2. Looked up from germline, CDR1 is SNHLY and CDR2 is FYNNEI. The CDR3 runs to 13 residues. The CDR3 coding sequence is TGTGCCAGCAGGGGACAGGGAGACTATGGCTACACCTTC. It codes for CASRGQGDYGYTF.

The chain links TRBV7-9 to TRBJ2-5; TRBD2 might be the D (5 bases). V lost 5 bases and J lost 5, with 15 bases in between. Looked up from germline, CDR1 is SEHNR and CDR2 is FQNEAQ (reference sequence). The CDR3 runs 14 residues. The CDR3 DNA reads TGTGCCAGCAGCGCGGACGGGGTCGCGGAGACCCAGTACTTC. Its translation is CASSADGVAETQYF.

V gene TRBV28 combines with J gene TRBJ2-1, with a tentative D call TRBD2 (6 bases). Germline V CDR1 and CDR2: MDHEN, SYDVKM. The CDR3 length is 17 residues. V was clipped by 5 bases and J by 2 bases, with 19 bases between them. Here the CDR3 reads CASSRLGGPKTYNEQFF. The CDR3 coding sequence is TGTGCCAGCAGTCGATTAGGAGGGCCTAAGACCTACAATGAGCAGTTCTTC.

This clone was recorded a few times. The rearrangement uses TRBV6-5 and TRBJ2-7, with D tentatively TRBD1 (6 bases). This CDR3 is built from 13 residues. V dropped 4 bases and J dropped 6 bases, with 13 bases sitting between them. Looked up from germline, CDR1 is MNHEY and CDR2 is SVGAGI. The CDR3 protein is CASSSHTGSEQYF. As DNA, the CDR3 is TGTGCCAGCAGTTCGCACACAGGGTCCGAGCAGTACTTC.

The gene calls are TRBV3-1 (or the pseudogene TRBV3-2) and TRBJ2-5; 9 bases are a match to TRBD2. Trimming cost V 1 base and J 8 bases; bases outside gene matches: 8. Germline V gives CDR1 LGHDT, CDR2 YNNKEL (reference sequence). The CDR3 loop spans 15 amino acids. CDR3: CASSQGWDSGSTQYF. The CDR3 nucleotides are TGTGCCAGCAGCCAAGGGTGGGATAGCGGGAGCACCCAGTACTTC.

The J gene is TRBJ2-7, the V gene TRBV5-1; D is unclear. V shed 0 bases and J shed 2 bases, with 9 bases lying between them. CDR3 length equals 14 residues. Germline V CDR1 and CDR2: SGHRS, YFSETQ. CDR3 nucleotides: TGCGCCAGCAGCTTGGGTTCAGGCGCCTACGAGCAGTACTTC. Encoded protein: CASSLGSGAYEQYF.

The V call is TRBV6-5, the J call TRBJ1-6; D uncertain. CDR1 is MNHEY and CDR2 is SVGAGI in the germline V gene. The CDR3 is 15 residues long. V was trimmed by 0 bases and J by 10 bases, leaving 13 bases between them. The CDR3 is CASSYSKEGRSPLHF. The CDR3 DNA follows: TGTGCCAGCAGTTACTCGAAAGAGGGAAGGTCACCCCTCCACTTT.

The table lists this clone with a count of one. CDR3 nucleotide sequence: TGTGCCACATCTATCCAGAGTACTGAAGCTTTCTTT. It yields the protein CATSIQSTEAFF. V usage is TRBV7-9 and J usage is TRBJ1-1; D unclear. Between the trimmed V and J ends, which lost 10 bases and 5 bases, there was a span of 14 bases. The CDR3 consists of 12 residues. Germline lookup yields CDR1 SEHNR and CDR2 FQNEAQ (reference sequence).

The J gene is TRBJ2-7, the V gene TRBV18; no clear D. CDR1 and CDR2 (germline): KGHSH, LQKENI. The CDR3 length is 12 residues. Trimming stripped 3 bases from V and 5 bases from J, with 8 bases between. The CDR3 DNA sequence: TGTGCCAGCTCACCCACTGACGACGAGCAGTACTTC. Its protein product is CASSPTDDEQYF.

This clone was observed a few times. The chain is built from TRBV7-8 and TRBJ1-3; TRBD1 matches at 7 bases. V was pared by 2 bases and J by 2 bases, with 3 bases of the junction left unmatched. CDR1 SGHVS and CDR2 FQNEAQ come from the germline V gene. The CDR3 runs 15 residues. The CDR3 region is CASSLSQGAGNTIYF. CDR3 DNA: TGTGCCAGCAGCTTAAGTCAGGGGGCTGGAAACACCATATATTTT.

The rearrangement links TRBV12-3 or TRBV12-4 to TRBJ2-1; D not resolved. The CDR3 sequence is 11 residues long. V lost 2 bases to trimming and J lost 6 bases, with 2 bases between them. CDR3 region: CASSLTNEQFF. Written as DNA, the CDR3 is TGTGCCAGCAGTTTAACCAATGAGCAGTTCTTC.

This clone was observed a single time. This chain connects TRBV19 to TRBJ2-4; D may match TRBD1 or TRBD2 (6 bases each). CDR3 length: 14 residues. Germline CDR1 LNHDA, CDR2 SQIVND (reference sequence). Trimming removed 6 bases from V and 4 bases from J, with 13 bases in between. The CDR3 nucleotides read TGTGCCAGTAGGGGCGGGACACAAAAAAACATTCAGTACTTC. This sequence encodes CASRGGTQKNIQYF.

CDR3 coding DNA: TGTGCCAGCAGCAAGGGCGGACAGGGGGCATCTGAAGCTTTCTTT. This encodes CASSKGGQGASEAFF. The chain joins TRBV7-2 to TRBJ1-1; 11 bases are shared with TRBD1. This CDR3 spans 15 amino acids. J was trimmed by 6 bases and V by 5 bases; bases with no gene match: 8. Germline V gene lookup returns CDR1 SGHTA and CDR2 FQGNSA. Full variable domain (outside the CDR3, taken from reference TRBV7-2 and TRBJ1-1): GAGVSQSPSNKVTEKGKDVELRCDPISGHTALYWYRQSLGQGLEFLIYFQGNSAPDKSGLPSDRFSAERTGGSVSTLTIQRTQQEDSAVYLCASSKGGQGASEAFFGQGTRLTVV.

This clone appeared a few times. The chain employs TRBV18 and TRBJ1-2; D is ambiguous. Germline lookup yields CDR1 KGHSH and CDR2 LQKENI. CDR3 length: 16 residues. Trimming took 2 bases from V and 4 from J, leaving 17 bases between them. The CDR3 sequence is CASSPVRESRGYGYTF. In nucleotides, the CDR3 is TGTGCCAGCTCACCAGTGAGGGAAAGCCGCGGCTATGGCTACACCTTC.

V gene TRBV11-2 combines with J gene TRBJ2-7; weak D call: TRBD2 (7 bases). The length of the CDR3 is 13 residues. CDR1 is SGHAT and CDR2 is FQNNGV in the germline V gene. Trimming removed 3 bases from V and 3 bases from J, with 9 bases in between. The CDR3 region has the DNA TGTGCCAGCAGCTTCGGGGGGCTCTACGAGCAGTACTTC. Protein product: CASSFGGLYEQYF.

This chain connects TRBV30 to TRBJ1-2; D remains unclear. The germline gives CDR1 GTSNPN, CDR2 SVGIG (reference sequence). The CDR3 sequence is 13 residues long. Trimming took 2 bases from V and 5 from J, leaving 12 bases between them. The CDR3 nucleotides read TGTGCCTGGAGTCGTGAGACCCGTTATGGCTACACCTTC. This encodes CAWSRETRYGYTF.

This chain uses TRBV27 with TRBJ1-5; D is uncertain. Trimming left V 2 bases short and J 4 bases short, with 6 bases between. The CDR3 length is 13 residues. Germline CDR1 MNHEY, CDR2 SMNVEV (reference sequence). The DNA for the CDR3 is TGTGCCAGCAGTTTAATGGAGAATCAGCCCCAGCATTTT. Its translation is CASSLMENQPQHF.

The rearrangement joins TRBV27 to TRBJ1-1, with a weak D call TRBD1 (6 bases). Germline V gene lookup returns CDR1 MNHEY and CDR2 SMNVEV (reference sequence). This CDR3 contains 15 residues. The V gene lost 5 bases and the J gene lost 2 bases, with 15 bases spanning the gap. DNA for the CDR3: TGTGCCAGCAGTCCCCCCGGGACACCAAACACTGAAGCTTTCTTT. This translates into CASSPPGTPNTEAFF.

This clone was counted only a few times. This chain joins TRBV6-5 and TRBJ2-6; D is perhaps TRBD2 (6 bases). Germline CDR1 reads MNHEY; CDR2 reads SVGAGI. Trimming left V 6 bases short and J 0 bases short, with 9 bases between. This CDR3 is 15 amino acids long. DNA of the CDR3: TGTGCCAGCAGAACCGGGGGCTCTGGGGCCAACGTCCTGACTTTC. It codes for CASRTGGSGANVLTF.